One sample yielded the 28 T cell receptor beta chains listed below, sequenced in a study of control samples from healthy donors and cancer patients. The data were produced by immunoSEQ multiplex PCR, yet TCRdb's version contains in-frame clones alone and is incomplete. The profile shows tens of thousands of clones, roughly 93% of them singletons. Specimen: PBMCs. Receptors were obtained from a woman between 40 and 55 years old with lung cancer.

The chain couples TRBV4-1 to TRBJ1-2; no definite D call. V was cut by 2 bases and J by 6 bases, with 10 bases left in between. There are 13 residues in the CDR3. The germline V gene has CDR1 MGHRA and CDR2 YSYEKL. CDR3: CASSQIGRNGYTF. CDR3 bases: TGCGCCAGCAGCCAAATCGGGCGTAATGGCTACACCTTC.

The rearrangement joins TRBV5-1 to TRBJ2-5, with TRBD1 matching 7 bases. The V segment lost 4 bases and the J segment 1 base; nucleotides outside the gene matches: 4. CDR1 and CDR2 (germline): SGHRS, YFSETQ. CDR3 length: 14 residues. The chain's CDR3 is CASSPGTAQETQYF. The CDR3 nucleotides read TGCGCCAGCAGCCCGGGGACAGCCCAAGAGACCCAGTACTTC.

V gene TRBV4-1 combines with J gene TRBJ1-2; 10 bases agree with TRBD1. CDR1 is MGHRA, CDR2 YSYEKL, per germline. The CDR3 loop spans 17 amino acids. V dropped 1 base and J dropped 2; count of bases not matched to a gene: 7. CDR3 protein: CASSQGPGTGVNYGYTF. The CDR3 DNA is TGCGCCAGCAGCCAAGGTCCCGGGACAGGGGTGAACTATGGCTACACCTTC.

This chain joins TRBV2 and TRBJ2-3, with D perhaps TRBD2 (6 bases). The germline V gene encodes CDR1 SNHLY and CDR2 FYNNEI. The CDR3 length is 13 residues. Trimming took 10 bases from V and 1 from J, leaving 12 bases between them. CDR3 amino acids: CATRGAGTDTQYF. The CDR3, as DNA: TGTGCCACCCGCGGGGCCGGCACAGATACGCAGTATTTT.

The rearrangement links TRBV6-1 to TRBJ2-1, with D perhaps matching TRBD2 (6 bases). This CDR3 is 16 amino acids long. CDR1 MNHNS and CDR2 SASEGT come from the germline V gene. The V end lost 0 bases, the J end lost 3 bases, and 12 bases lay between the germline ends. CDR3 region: CASSEATRDHYNEQFF. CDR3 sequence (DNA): TGTGCCAGCAGTGAAGCGACGCGGGATCACTACAATGAGCAGTTCTTC.

The CDR3 DNA follows: TGCGCCAGCAGCCTCGGGGACAGGGGAATTGACTGGGAATTAGCCGATGGAAACACCATATATTTT. It yields the protein CASSLGDRGIDWELADGNTIYF. This chain links TRBV5-1 with TRBJ1-3, with 10 bases identical to TRBD1. J was trimmed by 3 bases and V by 4 bases; bases with no gene match: 25. The CDR3 runs 22 residues. Germline V gene lookup returns CDR1 SGHRS and CDR2 YFSETQ.

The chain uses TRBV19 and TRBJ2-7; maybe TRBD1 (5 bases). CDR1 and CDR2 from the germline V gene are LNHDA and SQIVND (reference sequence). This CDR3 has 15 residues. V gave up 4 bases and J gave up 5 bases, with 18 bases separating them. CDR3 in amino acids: CASSRVWQGVDEQYF. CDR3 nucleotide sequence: TGTGCCAGTAGTAGGGTATGGCAGGGCGTAGACGAGCAGTACTTC.

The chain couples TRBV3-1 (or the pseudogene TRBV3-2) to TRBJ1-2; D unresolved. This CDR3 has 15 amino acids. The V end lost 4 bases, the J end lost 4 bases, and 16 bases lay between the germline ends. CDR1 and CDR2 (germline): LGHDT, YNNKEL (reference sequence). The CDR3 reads CASSPYPPDPYGYTF. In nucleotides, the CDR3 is TGTGCCAGCAGCCCTTACCCTCCGGACCCCTATGGCTACACCTTC.

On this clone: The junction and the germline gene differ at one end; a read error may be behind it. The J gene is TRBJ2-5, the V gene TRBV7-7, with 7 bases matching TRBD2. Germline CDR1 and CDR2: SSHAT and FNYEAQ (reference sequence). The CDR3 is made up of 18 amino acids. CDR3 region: CASSLSVGGGTDRETQYF. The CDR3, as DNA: TGTGCTAGCAGCTTGAGCGTTGGCGGGGGAACAGATAGAGAGACCCAGTACTTC.

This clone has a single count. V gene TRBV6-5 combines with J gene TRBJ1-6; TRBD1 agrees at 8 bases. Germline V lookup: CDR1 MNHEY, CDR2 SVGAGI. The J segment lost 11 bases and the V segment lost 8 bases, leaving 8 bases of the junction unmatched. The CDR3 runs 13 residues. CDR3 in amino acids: CASGRDRRTPLHF. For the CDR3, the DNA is TGTGCCAGCGGACGGGACAGGCGAACACCCCTCCACTTT.

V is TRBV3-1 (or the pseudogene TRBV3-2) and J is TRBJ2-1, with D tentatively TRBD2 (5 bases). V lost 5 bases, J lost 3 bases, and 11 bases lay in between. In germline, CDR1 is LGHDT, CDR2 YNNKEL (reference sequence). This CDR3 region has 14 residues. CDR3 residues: CASSSSGDYNEQFF. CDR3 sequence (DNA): TGTGCCAGCAGCTCATCCGGGGACTACAATGAGCAGTTCTTC.

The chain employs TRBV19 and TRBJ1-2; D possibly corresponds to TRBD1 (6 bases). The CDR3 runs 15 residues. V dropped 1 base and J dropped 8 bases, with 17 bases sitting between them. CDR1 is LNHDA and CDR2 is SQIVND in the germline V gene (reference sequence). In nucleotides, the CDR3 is TGTGCCAGTAGTATAGGAAACAGGGCGTTCGAGGGCTACACCTTC. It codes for CASSIGNRAFEGYTF.

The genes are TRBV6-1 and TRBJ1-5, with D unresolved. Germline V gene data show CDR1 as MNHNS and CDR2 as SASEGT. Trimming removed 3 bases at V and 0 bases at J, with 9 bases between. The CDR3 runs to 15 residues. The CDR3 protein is CASSDSGLSNQPQHF. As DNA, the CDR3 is TGTGCCAGCAGTGACAGCGGCCTTAGCAATCAGCCCCAGCATTTT.

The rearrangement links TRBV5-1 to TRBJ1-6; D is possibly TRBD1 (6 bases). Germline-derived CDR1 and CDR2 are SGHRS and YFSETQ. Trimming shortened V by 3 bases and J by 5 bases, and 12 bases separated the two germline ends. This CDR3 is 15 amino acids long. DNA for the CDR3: TGCGCCAGCAGCTGGGGACATGATGATAATTCACCCCTCCACTTT. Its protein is CASSWGHDDNSPLHF.

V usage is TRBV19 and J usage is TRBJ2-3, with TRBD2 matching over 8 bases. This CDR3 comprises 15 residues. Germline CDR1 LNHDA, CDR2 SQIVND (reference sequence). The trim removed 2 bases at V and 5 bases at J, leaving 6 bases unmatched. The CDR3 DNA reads TGTGCCAGTAGTATATCGGGGGGGCCGGAAGATACGCAGTATTTT. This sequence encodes CASSISGGPEDTQYF.

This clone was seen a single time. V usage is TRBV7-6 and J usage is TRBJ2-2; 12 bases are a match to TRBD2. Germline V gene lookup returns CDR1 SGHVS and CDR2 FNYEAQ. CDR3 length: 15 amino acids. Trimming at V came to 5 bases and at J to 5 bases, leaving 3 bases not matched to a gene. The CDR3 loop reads CASSPLAGGTGELFF. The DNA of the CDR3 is TGTGCCAGCAGCCCCCTAGCGGGGGGGACCGGGGAGCTGTTTTTT.

CDR3 bases: TGTGCCAGCAGCTCCCGGAGCTCCTATAATTCACCCCTCCACTTT. Its translation is CASSSRSSYNSPLHF. V and J are TRBV5-8 and TRBJ1-6, with D unresolved. The CDR3 extends over 15 amino acids. CDR1 and CDR2 from the germline V gene are SGHTS and YDEGEE. V lost 3 bases and J 0 bases, leaving 7 bases between the germline ends.

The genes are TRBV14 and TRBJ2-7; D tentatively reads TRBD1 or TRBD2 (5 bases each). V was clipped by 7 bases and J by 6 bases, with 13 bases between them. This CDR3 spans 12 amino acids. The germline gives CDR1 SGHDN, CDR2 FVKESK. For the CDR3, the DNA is TGTGCCAGCATCGGAAACGGGGCCGAGCAGTACTTC. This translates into CASIGNGAEQYF.

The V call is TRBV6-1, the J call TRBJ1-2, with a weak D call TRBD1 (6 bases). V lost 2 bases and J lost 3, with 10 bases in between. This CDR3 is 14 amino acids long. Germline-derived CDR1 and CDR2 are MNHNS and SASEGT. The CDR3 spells CASSELQGDYGYTF. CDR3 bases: TGTGCCAGCAGTGAATTACAGGGCGACTATGGCTACACCTTC.

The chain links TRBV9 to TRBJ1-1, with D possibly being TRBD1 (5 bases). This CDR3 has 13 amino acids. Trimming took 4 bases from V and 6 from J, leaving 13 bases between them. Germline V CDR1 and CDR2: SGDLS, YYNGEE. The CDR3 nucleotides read TGTGCCAGCAGCCCCAATCCGGGACCTGAAGCTTTCTTT. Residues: CASSPNPGPEAFF.

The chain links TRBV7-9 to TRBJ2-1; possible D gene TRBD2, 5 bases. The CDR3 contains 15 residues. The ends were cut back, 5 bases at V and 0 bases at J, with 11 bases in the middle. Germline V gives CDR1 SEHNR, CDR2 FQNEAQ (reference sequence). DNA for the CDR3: TGTGCCAGCAGCCTGCGACGGGGCTCCTACAATGAGCAGTTCTTC. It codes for CASSLRRGSYNEQFF.

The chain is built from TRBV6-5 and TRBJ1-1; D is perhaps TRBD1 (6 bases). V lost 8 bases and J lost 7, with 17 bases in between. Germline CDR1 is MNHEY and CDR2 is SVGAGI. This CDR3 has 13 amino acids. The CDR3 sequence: CASPKGGAYEAFF. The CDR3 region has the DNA TGTGCCAGCCCCAAAGGGGGAGCCTATGAAGCTTTCTTT.

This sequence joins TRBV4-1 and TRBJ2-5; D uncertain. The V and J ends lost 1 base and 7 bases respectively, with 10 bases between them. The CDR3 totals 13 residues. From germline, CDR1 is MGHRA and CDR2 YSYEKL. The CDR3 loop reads CASSQGPDGTQYF. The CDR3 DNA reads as TGCGCCAGCAGCCAAGGACCTGACGGGACCCAGTACTTC.

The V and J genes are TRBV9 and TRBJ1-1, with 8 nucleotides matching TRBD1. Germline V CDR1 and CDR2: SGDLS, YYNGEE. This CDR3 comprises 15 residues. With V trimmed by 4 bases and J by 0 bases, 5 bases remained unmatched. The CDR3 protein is CASSPRTGLNTEAFF. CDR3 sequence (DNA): TGTGCCAGCAGCCCACGGACAGGGCTGAACACTGAAGCTTTCTTT.

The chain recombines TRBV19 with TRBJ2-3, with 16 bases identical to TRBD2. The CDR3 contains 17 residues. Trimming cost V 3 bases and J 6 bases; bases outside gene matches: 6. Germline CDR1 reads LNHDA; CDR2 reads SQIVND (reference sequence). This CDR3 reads CASSIGTSGGALDTQYF. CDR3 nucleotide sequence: TGTGCCAGTAGTATCGGGACTAGCGGGGGGGCCTTGGATACGCAGTATTTT. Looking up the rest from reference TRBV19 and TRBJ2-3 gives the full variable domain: DGGITQSPKYLFRKEGQNVTLSCEQNLNHDAMYWYRQDPGQGLRLIYYSQIVNDFQKGDIAEGYSVSREKKESFPLTVTSAQKNPTAFYLCASSIGTSGGALDTQYFGPGTRLTVL.

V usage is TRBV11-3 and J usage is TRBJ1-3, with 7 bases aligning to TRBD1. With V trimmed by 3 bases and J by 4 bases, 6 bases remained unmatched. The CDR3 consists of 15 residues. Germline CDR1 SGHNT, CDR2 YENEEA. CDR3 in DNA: TGTGCCAGCAGCTTCAGACAGGGTGTAGGAAACACCATATATTTT. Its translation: CASSFRQGVGNTIYF.

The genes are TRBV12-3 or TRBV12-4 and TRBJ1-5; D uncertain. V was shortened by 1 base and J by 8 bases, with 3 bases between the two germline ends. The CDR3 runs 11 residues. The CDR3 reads CASSLGKPQHF. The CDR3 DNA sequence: TGTGCCAGCAGTTTAGGCAAGCCCCAGCATTTT.

CDR3 residues: CASSDRGLGYTF. The CDR3 DNA is TGTGCCAGCAGTGATCGGGGGCTTGGCTACACCTTC. This chain connects TRBV25-1 to TRBJ1-2, with D maybe TRBD1 (6 bases). The CDR3 is 12 residues long. CDR1 and CDR2 from the germline V gene are MGHDK and SYGVNS. Trimming cost V 3 bases and J 7 bases, with 9 bases left between them.